The T cell receptor (beta chain) described here comes from a study of memory CD4+ T cells and cytomegalovirus serostatus. General study findings and limits: The CMV-associated TCR signature appears largely within the CD4+ memory repertoire. Repertoires predicted CMV serostatus with median bootstrapped AUC of about 0.96.

Single viable CD3+CD4+CD8-CD45RO+ cells were sorted as the memory CD4+ T cells. Donors' CMV status reflects serum IgG against pp150, pp28, p38, p52. As for this clone: Its antigen remains unidentified.

The table came from immunoSEQ multiplex PCR; TCRdb's copy has only in-frame clones and leaves some out. The table includes around 45,000 clones, 76% detected once. The CDR3 runs 16 residues. Germline lookup yields CDR1 LGHNA and CDR2 YNFKEQ. V was cut by 0 bases and J by 6 bases, with 16 bases left in between. The chain links TRBV4-2 to TRBJ2-3; no clear D. Sequenced sample: memory CD4+ T cells from blood. The TCR comes from an adult in good health and CMV-seronegative. This chain's CDR3 is CASSQDLRFPRDTQYF. As DNA, the CDR3 is TGTGCCAGCAGCCAAGATCTAAGGTTCCCCAGGGATACGCAGTATTTT.